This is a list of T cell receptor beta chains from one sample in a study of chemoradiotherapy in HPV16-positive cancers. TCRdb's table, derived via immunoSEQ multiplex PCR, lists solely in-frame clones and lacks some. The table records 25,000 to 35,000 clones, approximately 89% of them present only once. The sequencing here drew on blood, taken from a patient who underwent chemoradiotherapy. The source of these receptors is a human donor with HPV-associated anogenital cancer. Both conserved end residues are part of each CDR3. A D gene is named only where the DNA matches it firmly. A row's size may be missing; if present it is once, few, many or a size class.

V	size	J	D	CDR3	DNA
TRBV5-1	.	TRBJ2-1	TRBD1	CASSVGQNYNEQFF	TGCGCCAGCAGCGTGGGACAGAACTACAATGAGCAGTTCTTC
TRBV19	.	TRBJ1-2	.	CASSRQVLNYGYTF	TGTGCCAGTAGTAGACAGGTCCTCAACTATGGCTACACCTTC
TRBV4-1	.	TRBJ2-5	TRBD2	CASSRFSGGRETQYF	TGCGCCAGCAGCCGGTTTAGCGGGGGGCGTGAGACCCAGTACTTC
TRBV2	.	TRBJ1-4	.	CASTEAGGINEKLFF	TGTGCCAGCACTGAGGCAGGAGGGATTAATGAAAAACTGTTTTTT
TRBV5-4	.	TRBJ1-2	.	CASSLLAGDGYTF	TGTGCCAGCAGCTTACTGGCAGGGGATGGCTACACCTTC
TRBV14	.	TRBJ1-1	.	CASSLYSMNTEAFF	TGTGCCAGCAGCCTCTACAGCATGAACACTGAAGCTTTCTTT
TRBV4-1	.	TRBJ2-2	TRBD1	CASSPNRGNAGELFF	TGCGCCAGCAGCCCCAACAGGGGTAACGCCGGGGAGCTGTTTTTT
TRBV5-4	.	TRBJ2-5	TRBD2	CASSMGTSGRHQETQYF	TGTGCCAGCAGCATGGGGACTAGCGGGAGGCATCAAGAGACCCAGTACTTC
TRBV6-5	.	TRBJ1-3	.	CASSLHRGGNTIYF	TGTGCCAGCAGCCTTCACCGCGGGGGAAACACCATATATTTT
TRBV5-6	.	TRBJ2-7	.	CASSLARPDGLTYEQYF	TGTGCCAGCAGCTTGGCCCGTCCAGATGGCCTTACCTACGAGCAGTACTTC
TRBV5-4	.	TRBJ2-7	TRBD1	CASSFGDREYEQYF	TGTGCCAGCAGCTTTGGGGACAGGGAATACGAGCAGTACTTC
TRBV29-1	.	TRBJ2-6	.	CSVETTPLGTGANVLTF	TGCAGCGTTGAAACTACCCCGTTGGGCACTGGGGCCAACGTCCTGACTTTC
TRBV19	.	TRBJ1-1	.	CASSTYLGNTEAFF	TGTGCCAGTAGTACCTACTTGGGGAACACTGAAGCTTTCTTT
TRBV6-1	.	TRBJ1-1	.	CASSLTAQNTEAFF	TGTGCCAGCAGCTTGACGGCACAGAACACTGAAGCTTTCTTT
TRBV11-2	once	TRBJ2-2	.	CASSLTGTKIAGELFF	TGTGCCAGCAGCCTCACCGGGACCAAGATTGCCGGGGAGCTGTTTTTT
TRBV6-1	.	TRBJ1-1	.	CASSEAGAREGNTEAFF	TGTGCCAGCAGTGAAGCAGGAGCGAGGGAGGGGAACACTGAAGCTTTCTTT
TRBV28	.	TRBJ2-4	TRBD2	CASRGLAGAKNIQYF	TGTGCCAGCAGGGGTCTAGCGGGAGCCAAAAACATTCAGTACTTC
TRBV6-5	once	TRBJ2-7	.	CASRGGYEQYF	TGTGCCAGCAGGGGGGGCTACGAGCAGTACTTC
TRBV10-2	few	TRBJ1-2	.	CASSEGNYGYTF	TGCGCCAGCAGTGAAGGGAACTATGGCTACACCTTC
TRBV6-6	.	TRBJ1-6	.	CASSPPRGDNSPLHF	TGTGCCAGCAGCCCACCGCGGGGGGATAATTCACCCCTCCACTTT
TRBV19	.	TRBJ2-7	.	CASSSVYEQYF	TGTGCCAGTAGTTCGGTCTACGAGCAGTACTTC
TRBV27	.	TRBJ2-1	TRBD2	CASSILAGLYNEQFF	TGTGCCAGCAGCATTCTAGCGGGCCTCTACAATGAGCAGTTCTTC
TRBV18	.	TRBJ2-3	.	CASSPRRSQSTDTQYF	TGTGCCAGCTCACCGAGAAGGAGTCAGTCGACAGATACGCAGTATTTT
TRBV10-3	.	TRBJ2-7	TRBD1	CAIREDRATYEQYF	TGTGCCATCAGGGAGGACAGGGCAACCTACGAGCAGTACTTC
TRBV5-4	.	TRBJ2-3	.	CASSLSGGRDTQYF	TGTGCCAGCAGCTTGTCCGGTGGTAGAGATACGCAGTATTTT
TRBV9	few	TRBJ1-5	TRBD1	CASSASGQGGQPQHF	TGTGCCAGCAGCGCCTCCGGACAGGGTGGTCAGCCCCAGCATTTT
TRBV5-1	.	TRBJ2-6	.	CASRVGRSSGANVLTF	TGCGCCAGCAGGGTGGGGCGAAGCTCTGGGGCCAACGTCCTGACTTTC
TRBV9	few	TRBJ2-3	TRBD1	CASSPTGAGITDTQYF	TGTGCCAGCAGCCCCACAGGGGCCGGCATCACAGATACGCAGTATTTT
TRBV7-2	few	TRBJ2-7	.	CASSEKYEQYF	TGTGCCAGCAGCGAAAAATACGAGCAGTACTTC
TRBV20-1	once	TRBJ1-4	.	CSATGEKLFF	TGCAGTGCTACGGGGGAAAAACTGTTTTTT
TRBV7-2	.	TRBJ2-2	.	CATLGPRGTGELFF	TGTGCCACCCTAGGACCTCGGGGCACCGGGGAGCTGTTTTTT
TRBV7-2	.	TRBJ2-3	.	CASSLVFESTDTQYF	TGTGCCAGCAGCTTAGTTTTCGAGAGCACAGATACGCAGTATTTT
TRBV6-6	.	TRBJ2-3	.	CASSSTVLGETDTQYF	TGTGCCAGCAGTTCCACCGTACTTGGGGAGACAGATACGCAGTATTTT
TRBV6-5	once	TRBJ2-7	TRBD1	CATWGTGGYEQYF	TGTGCCACCTGGGGGACAGGTGGGTACGAGCAGTACTTC
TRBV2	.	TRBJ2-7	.	CASRRQGLYEQYF	TGTGCCAGCCGGCGCCAGGGCCTCTACGAGCAGTACTTC
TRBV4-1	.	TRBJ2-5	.	CASSQGGGWDQETQYF	TGCGCCAGCAGCCAAGGAGGGGGTTGGGACCAAGAGACCCAGTACTTC
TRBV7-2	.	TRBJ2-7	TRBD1	CASSSGQGPYEQYF	TGTGCCAGCAGCTCCGGACAGGGGCCCTACGAGCAGTACTTC
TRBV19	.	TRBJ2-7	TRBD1	CASSIGTGPYEQYF	TGTGCCAGTAGCATTGGGACAGGTCCCTACGAGCAGTACTTC
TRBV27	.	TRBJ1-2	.	CASSPTGRNYGYTF	TGTGCCAGCAGTCCTACCGGGAGAAACTATGGCTACACCTTC
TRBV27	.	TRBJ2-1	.	CASSPQGKLYNEQFF	TGTGCCAGCAGTCCCCAGGGAAAACTTTACAATGAGCAGTTCTTC
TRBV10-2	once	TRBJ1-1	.	CASSVQGGTEAFF	TGCGCCAGCAGTGTGCAGGGAGGCACTGAAGCTTTCTTT
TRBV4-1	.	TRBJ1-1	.	CASSQDRDTEAFF	TGCGCCAGCAGCCAAGACAGGGACACTGAAGCTTTCTTT
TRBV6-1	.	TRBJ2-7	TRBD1	CASSTRGRDTDEQYF	TGTGCCAGCAGTACCAGGGGGCGGGATACGGACGAGCAGTACTTC
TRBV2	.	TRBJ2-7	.	CASRNYEQYF	TGTGCCAGCAGGAACTACGAGCAGTACTTC
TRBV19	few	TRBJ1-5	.	CASSSFDQPQHF	TGTGCCAGTAGTTCATTCGATCAGCCCCAGCATTTT
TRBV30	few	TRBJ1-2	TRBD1	CAWSRQTGPYTF	TGTGCCTGGAGTCGTCAGACAGGGCCGTACACCTTC
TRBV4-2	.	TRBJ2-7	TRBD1	CASSQGQGDYEQYF	TGTGCCAGCAGCCAAGGACAGGGAGACTACGAGCAGTACTTC
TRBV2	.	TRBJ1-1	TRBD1	CASSARQGHTEAFF	TGTGCCAGCAGTGCTCGACAGGGGCACACTGAAGCTTTCTTT
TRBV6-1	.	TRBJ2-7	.	CASSEGSPNYEQYF	TGTGCCAGCAGTGAAGGATCGCCGAACTACGAGCAGTACTTC
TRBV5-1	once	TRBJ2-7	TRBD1	CASSLAPRDSSYEQYF	TGCGCCAGCAGCTTGGCCCCCCGGGACAGCTCCTACGAGCAGTACTTC
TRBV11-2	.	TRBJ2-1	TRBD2	CASSLRLAPNEQFF	TGTGCCAGCAGCTTACGACTAGCCCCCAATGAGCAGTTCTTC
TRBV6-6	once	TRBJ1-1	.	CASSYSGYGTEAFF	TGTGCCAGCAGTTACTCGGGGTACGGCACTGAAGCTTTCTTT
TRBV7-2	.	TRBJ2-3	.	CASSSDSLGTDTQYF	TGTGCCAGCAGCTCTGACTCTTTAGGGACAGATACGCAGTATTTT
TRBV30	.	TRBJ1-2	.	CAWSLLRGYTF	TGTGCCTGGAGCCTCCTACGGGGCTACACCTTC
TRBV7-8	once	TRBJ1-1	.	CASSLPETNTEAFF	TGTGCCAGCAGCTTACCAGAAACGAACACTGAAGCTTTCTTT
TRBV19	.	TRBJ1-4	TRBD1	CASSMPRDRSSVNEKLFF	TGTGCCAGTAGTATGCCCCGGGACAGGTCTTCAGTTAATGAAAAACTGTTTTTT
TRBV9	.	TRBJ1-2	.	CASSVEGVGYTF	TGTGCCAGCAGCGTAGAAGGGGTTGGCTACACCTTC
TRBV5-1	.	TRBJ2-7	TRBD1	CASGPGTGAYEQYF	TGCGCCAGCGGACCCGGGACAGGGGCCTACGAGCAGTACTTC
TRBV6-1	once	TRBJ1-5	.	CASRLGRFFVQPQHF	TGTGCCAGCAGGCTGGGACGATTTTTTGTTCAGCCCCAGCATTTT